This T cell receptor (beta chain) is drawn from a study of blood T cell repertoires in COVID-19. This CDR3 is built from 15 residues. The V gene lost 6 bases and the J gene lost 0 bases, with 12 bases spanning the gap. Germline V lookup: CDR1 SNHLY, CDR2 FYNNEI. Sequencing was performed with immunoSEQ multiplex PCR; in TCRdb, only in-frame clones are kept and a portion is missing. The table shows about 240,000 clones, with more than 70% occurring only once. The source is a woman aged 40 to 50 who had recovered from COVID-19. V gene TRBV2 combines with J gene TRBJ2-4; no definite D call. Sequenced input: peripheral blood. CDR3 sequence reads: CASSPQRVAKNIQYF. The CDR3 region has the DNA TGTGCCAGCAGCCCACAGAGAGTAGCCAAAAACATTCAGTACTTC.